The 7 T cell receptor beta chains presented below share a single source sample, sequenced in a study of shared clonotypes between healthy human individuals. Some clones are missing from TCRdb's copy, which holds only in-frame ones; the method was immunoSEQ multiplex PCR. The sample shows a few hundred thousand clones, around 97% of them seen only once. Sequencing was carried out using naive CD4+ T cells sorted from blood. Subset indicated: CD45RA+ positively selected. These receptor sequences come from a woman aged 25 to 39 in good health.

This chain joins TRBV11-2 and TRBJ1-2, with D perhaps matching TRBD1 (6 bases). The germline CDR1 and CDR2 sequences are SGHAT and FQNNGV. CDR3 size: 16 residues. The ends were cut back, 4 bases at V and 7 bases at J, with 22 bases in the middle. The CDR3 loop is CASSSGHSGGDGGYTF. Here the CDR3 DNA reads TGTGCCAGCAGCTCGGGGCATAGCGGGGGCGACGGTGGCTACACCTTC.

The V call is TRBV9, the J call TRBJ1-2; D uncertain. CDR3 size: 15 residues. The V end lost 2 bases, the J end lost 3 bases, and 14 bases lay between the germline ends. Germline V gene lookup returns CDR1 SGDLS and CDR2 YYNGEE. The chain's CDR3 is CASSVDLGGDYGYTF. As DNA, the CDR3 is TGTGCCAGCAGCGTCGATTTGGGAGGAGACTATGGCTACACCTTC.

The gene calls are TRBV9 and TRBJ2-2; possible D gene TRBD1, 6 bases. Germline-derived CDR1 and CDR2 are SGDLS and YYNGEE. The ends were cut back, 4 bases at V and 0 bases at J, with 10 bases in the middle. CDR3 size: 15 residues. The CDR3 spells CASSPQGTNTGELFF. Here the CDR3 DNA reads TGTGCCAGCAGCCCACAGGGTACGAACACCGGGGAGCTGTTTTTT.

This chain links TRBV11-2 with TRBJ1-4, with a weak D call TRBD1 (5 bases). CDR1 and CDR2 from the germline V gene are SGHAT and FQNNGV. Between the trimmed V and J ends, which lost 6 bases and 5 bases, there was a span of 16 bases. The CDR3 is 15 amino acids. The CDR3 sequence: CASSPRDGGNEKLFF. The CDR3 bases are TGTGCCAGCAGTCCCCGGGACGGGGGGAATGAAAAACTGTTTTTT.

V and J are TRBV10-1 and TRBJ2-5; 14 bases fit TRBD2. Trimming at V came to 4 bases and at J to 6 bases, leaving 4 bases not matched to a gene. The V gene's germline CDR1 is WNHNN and CDR2 SYGVQD (reference sequence). This CDR3 is 15 amino acids long. The CDR3 region has the DNA TGCGCCAGCAGTGTGGGGACTAGCGGGAGAAAGACCCAGTACTTC. Translating gives CASSVGTSGRKTQYF.

Written as DNA, the CDR3 is TGTGCCAGCAGTTACTCCTCTCGGAGAGGAAACACCATATATTTT. It codes for CASSYSSRRGNTIYF. The chain recombines TRBV6-5 with TRBJ1-3; no firm D call. Looked up from germline, CDR1 is MNHEY and CDR2 is SVGAGI. The V gene lost 0 bases and the J gene lost 4 bases, with 10 bases spanning the gap. The CDR3 is made up of 15 amino acids.

V gene TRBV6-1 combines with J gene TRBJ2-7, with TRBD1 identical over 9 bases. Germline CDR1 reads MNHNS; CDR2 reads SASEGT. The CDR3 length is 13 residues. Losses at the gene ends were 7 bases for V and 6 bases for J; bases not matched to a gene: 7. The CDR3 is CASTRTGVGEQYF. The DNA of the CDR3 is TGTGCCAGCACCAGGACAGGGGTTGGCGAGCAGTACTTC.